Detailed here is one TCR beta chain. The data belong to a study of cytomegalovirus exposure and HLA in healthy donors. PCR was performed using 60 Vbeta and 13 Jbeta primers. Libraries were prepared by immunoSEQ multiplex PCR; TCRdb keeps only in-frame clonotypes and omits some of them. Altogether 200,000 to 300,000 clones are present, 84% being singletons, with the ten largest covering roughly 2%. Germline V lookup: CDR1 WSHSY, CDR2 SAAADI. The CDR3 runs to 15 residues. Trimming took off 8 bases at V and 7 bases at J, with 24 bases between the two ends. This clonotype was sampled from a woman aged 40 to 49 in good health and CMV-seropositive. The specimen sequenced was PBMCs. This chain links TRBV10-2 with TRBJ2-7, with TRBD1 as a possible D gene (7 bases). CDR3 region: CASWTGRQGVDEQYF. The DNA for the CDR3 is TGCGCCAGCTGGACGGGGAGGCAGGGGGTAGATGAGCAGTACTTC.